This T cell receptor (beta chain) appears in the sequencing data of a study of breast tumors, draining lymph nodes, adjacent tissues. The V gene's germline CDR1 is SGHKS and CDR2 YYEKEE (reference sequence). Trimming removed 3 bases from V and 2 bases from J; junction bases left unmatched: 11. This CDR3 is 17 amino acids long. Each CDR3 protein gets one entry after TCRdb re-called the multiplex PCR reads with MiXCR. The data show under 35,000 distinct CDR3 sequences, with approximately 63% seen just once and more than 15% held by the top ten. The V call is TRBV5-5, the J call TRBJ2-5, with 9 bases identical to TRBD2. The receptor was derived from a female donor with breast cancer. Some clones in this sample may be carry-over from other donors' samples. Source material: breast tumor tissue. This CDR3 reads CASSWALLAGFQETQYF. The CDR3 DNA sequence: TGTGCCAGCAGCTGGGCCCTACTAGCGGGTTTTCAAGAGACCCAGTACTTC. Complete variable domain (other parts from reference TRBV5-5 and TRBJ2-5): DAGVTQSPTHLIKTRGQQVTLRCSPISGHKSVSWYQQVLGQGPQFIFQYYEKEERGRGNFPDRFSARQFPNYSSELNVNALLLGDSALYLCASSWALLAGFQETQYFGPGTRLLVL.